This TCR beta chain was sequenced for a study of T cell responses to AZD1222 COVID-19 vaccine. Study summary: The study pooled second doses at about 4 or about 12 weeks.

In regard to this clone: Its target is unknown.

Overall study findings and caveats: Repertoire sampling was restricted to post-peak T cell response timepoints. Donors, mostly white British, included more females; clonal diversity was possibly underestimated.

Germline V gene data show CDR1 as MDHEN and CDR2 as SYDVKM. This CDR3 comprises 15 residues. With 3 bases clipped from V and 4 bases from J, the junction kept 5 bases outside the gene matches. Method: immunoSEQ multiplex PCR; TCRdb's copy keeps in-frame clones and lacks some. This sample yields 130,000 to 150,000 clones, of which around nine tenths are seen a single time; less than 5.5% belongs to the top ten. The sequence derives from an adult in good health. The sequences come from peripheral blood, collected on day 0 of AZD1222 vaccination. The chain links TRBV28 to TRBJ2-1; TRBD2 matches 8 bases. The DNA for the CDR3 is TGTGCCAGCAGTTTGGGGGCTAGCGGGTACAATGAGCAGTTCTTC. Translating gives CASSLGASGYNEQFF.